This T cell receptor (beta chain) was documented in a study of T cell responses to AZD1222 COVID-19 vaccine. Here immunoSEQ multiplex PCR was the method, and the copy in TCRdb shows in-frame clones only, minus some. The sample includes under 200,000 clones, 88% of them seen just once. Germline V lookup: CDR1 KGHSH, CDR2 LQKENI. CDR3 length: 16 amino acids. V shed 3 bases, J shed 5 bases, and the junction held 9 bases outside the gene matches. The receptor's source is an adult in good health. The starting material was peripheral blood, obtained on day 0 of AZD1222 vaccination. V usage is TRBV18 and J usage is TRBJ2-3; 9 bases map to TRBD1. The CDR3 DNA reads as TGTGCCAGCTCACCCCCGGGACAGGGACGGTTAGATACGCAGTATTTT. Its translation: CASSPPGQGRLDTQYF.